The present entry profiles one T cell receptor beta chain with its context. With V trimmed by 3 bases and J by 3 bases, 5 bases remained unmatched. Germline V gene lookup returns CDR1 SGHRS and CDR2 YFSETQ. This CDR3 is built from 14 residues. This sample was taken from a study of radiotherapy plus CTLA-4 blockade in lung cancer. Produced via immunoSEQ multiplex PCR; TCRdb's table is partial and in-frame only. The sample records 50,000 or so clones, about 72% being singletons. J is TRBJ2-7 and V is TRBV5-1, with 8 bases matching TRBD1. This TCR derives from a human donor with non-small cell lung cancer who had stable disease on radiotherapy plus ipilimumab. Specimen: peripheral blood, collected from a patient treated with radiotherapy plus ipilimumab. CDR3 nucleotides: TGCGCCAGCAGCTCACAGGGGGACAACTACGAGCAGTACTTC. Protein: CASSSQGDNYEQYF.